A selection of T cell receptor beta chains follows, all from one sample in a study of tumor and adjacent non-tumor tissue in lung cancer. TCRdb reanalysed the multiplex PCR reads using MiXCR and keeps one entry per CDR3 protein. The data hold fewer than 130,000 distinct CDR3 sequences, with 84% observed a single time. Sequences were obtained from lung tumor tissue. These receptors originate from a man aged 65 to 79 with non-small cell lung cancer. The CDR3 runs from the conserved cysteine through the conserved F or W. D genes are given only for firm matches. Rows give clone size only sometimes, using once, few, many, or a class for an expanded clone.

size	V	D	J	CDR3	DNA
-	TRBV5-4	-	TRBJ1-2	CASSLVSSYDYTF	TGTGCCAGCAGCTTAGTGAGTAGCTATGACTACACCTTC
once	TRBV6-5	TRBD1	TRBJ1-1	CASGTTTGGRQGVTEAFF	TGTGCCAGCGGTACAACAACAGGGGGCCGCCAAGGTGTCACTGAAGCTTTCTTT
-	TRBV6-8	-	TRBJ1-5	CASSYWVLQGRWVIEPQHF	TGTGCCAGCAGTTACTGGGTCTTACAAGGACGGTGGGTAATTGAGCCCCAGCATTTT
-	TRBV20-1	-	TRBJ1-1	CSAREMVTQTFF	TGCAGTGCTAGAGAGATGGTTACTCAAACTTTCTTT
-	TRBV10-3	TRBD1	TRBJ1-1	CAISENGQAGTETFF	TGTGCCATCAGTGAAAATGGACAGGCGGGCACTGAAACTTTCTTT
-	TRBV6-6	TRBD1	TRBJ1-1	CAGSTPGQGNTEAFF	TGTGCCGGCAGTACTCCGGGACAGGGGAACACTGAAGCTTTCTTT
-	TRBV12-3/TRBV12-4	-	TRBJ2-7	CVSSLWHRVYEQYF	TGTGTCAGCAGTTTATGGCACAGGGTCTACGAGCAGTACTTC
-	TRBV6-6	-	TRBJ1-1	CAGSYTYRETEAFF	TGTGCCGGCAGTTATACCTACAGAGAGACTGAAGCTTTCTTT
-	TRBV25-1	TRBD2	TRBJ2-5	CASSESLGGTNYF	TGTGCCAGCAGTGAATCTCTGGGAGGGACCAACTACTTC
-	TRBV5-6	-	TRBJ2-4	CASSATGARVVGNIQYF	TGTGCCAGTAGCGCTACTGGGGCAAGGGTCGTTGGAAACATTCAGTATTTC
medium-sized	TRBV6-4	TRBD1	TRBJ1-2	CASSDTTGTGFLTF	TGTGCCAGCAGTGACACCACCGGGACAGGCTTTTTGACCTTC
-	TRBV11-2	TRBD2	TRBJ2-2	CASSSLAGGTDELFF	TGTGCCAGCAGCTCCCTAGCGGGGGGGACCGATGAGCTGTTTTTT
-	TRBV29-1	-	TRBJ2-7	CSVEWAGSSYERYF	TGTAGCGTTGAATGGGCAGGGAGCTCCTACGAGCGGTACTTC
-	TRBV29-1	-	TRBJ2-2	CSLTGGNTGELFF	TGCAGCCTTACAGGCGGTAACACCGGGGAGCTGTTTTTT
-	TRBV4-2	TRBD1	TRBJ1-2	CASTPNGTDILYGYTF	TGTGCCAGCACCCCTAACGGGACAGATATCCTCTATGGCTACACCTTC
-	TRBV6-2/TRBV6-3	-	TRBJ2-3	CASSYPLTVDHHDTQYF	TGTGCCAGCAGTTACCCGCTGACAGTAGACCACCATGATACGCAGTATTTT
few	TRBV19	TRBD1	TRBJ2-1	CACSWGTGDNEQFF	TGTGCCTGTAGTTGGGGGACAGGGGACAATGAGCAGTTCTTT
once	TRBV6-1	-	TRBJ2-5	CASSEAGGHLEYF	TGTGCCAGCAGTGAAGCTGGTGGGCACCTGGAGTACTTC
few	TRBV29-1	TRBD1	TRBJ1-2	CSVPGTGNYDYIF	TGCAGCGTACCCGGGACAGGGAACTATGACTACATCTTC
-	TRBV4-2	-	TRBJ1-4	CASSQTGTNERLFF	TGTGCCAGCAGCCAAACAGGGACTAATGAAAGACTGTTTTTT
once	TRBV29-1	-	TRBJ2-1	CSVLPHYNEEFF	TGCAGCGTATTACCCCACTATAATGAGGAGTTCTTC
-	TRBV5-5	-	TRBJ2-1	CVNSLAFGASTYNEQFF	TGTGTCAACAGCTTGGCCTTCGGGGCTAGCACCTACAATGAGCAGTTCTTC
-	TRBV4-1	TRBD2	TRBJ2-7	CASSRTLAEGGDEQYF	TGCGCCAGCAGCCGGACACTAGCGGAGGGGGGGGACGAGCAGTACTTC
-	TRBV28	-	TRBJ2-3	CASCFSNGRGTDTQYF	TGTGCCAGCTGTTTCTCCAACGGGAGAGGAACTGATACGCAGTATTTT
-	TRBV4-1	-	TRBJ2-5	CTSGQYRLQETQYF	TGCACCAGCGGCCAGTACCGGCTCCAAGAGACCCAGTACTTC
-	TRBV29-1	-	TRBJ2-4	CSVEVPSALAENIQYF	TGCAGCGTTGAAGTACCGTCCGCGCTAGCCGAAAACATTCAGTACTTC
many	TRBV30	-	TRBJ1-6	CAWNELVADNSPLHF	TGTGCCTGGAATGAGCTCGTGGCGGATAATTCACCCCTCCACTTT
few	TRBV12-3/TRBV12-4	TRBD2	TRBJ2-5	CTSSGLAGVVETQYF	TGTACCAGCAGTGGGTTAGCGGGAGTGGTGGAGACCCAGTACTTC
many	TRBV6-1	-	TRBJ2-7	CASSWAGPTYEQYF	TGTGCCAGCAGTTGGGCAGGACCAACCTACGAGCAGTACTTC
-	TRBV11-2	-	TRBJ2-1	CASSIYVRDWVSCNEQFF	TGTGCCAGCAGCATATATGTGCGGGATTGGGTCTCCTGCAATGAGCAGTTCTTC
few	TRBV20-1	-	TRBJ2-3	CSARDAGGLADMQYF	TGCAGTGCTAGAGATGCTGGTGGGCTAGCAGATATGCAGTATTTT
-	TRBV14	-	TRBJ1-4	CARSHGKGGNEKMFF	TGTGCCAGGAGCCATGGAAAGGGCGGTAATGAAAAAATGTTTTTT
many	TRBV28	-	TRBJ1-2	CASRGGRGYYGYTF	TGTGCCAGCAGAGGGGGGAGGGGGTACTATGGCTACACCTTC
-	TRBV5-1	TRBD1	TRBJ2-7	CTSSLGQGAYEQYF	TGCACCAGTAGCTTGGGACAGGGGGCCTACGAGCAGTACTTC
-	TRBV28	-	TRBJ2-2	CASSLFPSTEELFF	TGTGCCAGCAGTTTATTCCCTAGTACCGAGGAGCTGTTTTTT
-	TRBV12-3/TRBV12-4	-	TRBJ2-3	CASSFARGITETHHF	-
-	TRBV20-1	-	TRBJ2-7	CSVREEPAWTYEQYF	TGCAGTGTTAGAGAAGAACCAGCGTGGACCTACGAGCAGTACTTC
-	TRBV5-5	-	TRBJ1-5	CASSLRAGGHPQHF	TGTGCCAGCAGCTTGCGGGCGGGGGGTCACCCCCAGCATTTT
once	TRBV28	-	TRBJ2-7	CVSSLWGFESYEQYF	TGTGTCAGCAGTTTATGGGGGTTCGAGTCCTACGAGCAGTACTTC
-	TRBV29-1	-	TRBJ1-4	CSVGPEDGLNEKLFF	TGCAGCGTCGGGCCGGAGGATGGTTTGAATGAAAAACTGTTTTTT
-	TRBV12-3/TRBV12-4	TRBD1	TRBJ2-5	CTSSFRDRQVTQYF	TGTACCAGCAGTTTTAGGGACAGACAGGTGACCCAGTACTTC
-	TRBV11-2	TRBD2	TRBJ2-2	CASSSGLAGATNTGELFF	TGTGCCAGCAGCTCGGGACTAGCGGGAGCGACGAACACCGGGGAGCTGTTTTTT
-	TRBV6-2/TRBV6-3	-	TRBJ1-1	CASRNRNTEAFF	TGTGCCAGCAGGAACAGGAATACTGAAGCTTTCTTT
-	TRBV6-2/TRBV6-3	-	TRBJ2-3	CASGYLMTVGHQDTQYF	TGTGCCAGTGGTTACCTGATGACAGTAGGCCACCAGGATACGCAGTATTTT
-	TRBV10-3	TRBD2	TRBJ2-1	CAISDPQSGSSYKEQFF	TGTGCCATTAGTGACCCCCAGAGCGGGAGCTCCTACAAAGAGCAGTTCTTC
once	TRBV24-1	TRBD1	TRBJ2-1	CATSGRGRINEQFF	TGTGCCACCAGTGGTAGGGGGCGGATCAATGAGCAGTTCTTC
once	TRBV11-3	-	TRBJ1-2	CASSQSGVHGYTF	TGCGCCAGCAGTCAATCAGGGGTACATGGCTACACCTTC
-	TRBV12-3/TRBV12-4	-	TRBJ2-3	CASSLTTVGRDAQYF	TGTGCCAGCAGTTTAACAACGGTAGGCAGAGATGCGCAGTATTTT
-	TRBV12-3/TRBV12-4	-	TRBJ1-3	CVSTYGDLVDAIYF	TGTGTCAGCACCTACGGAGACCTTGTAGACGCCATATATTTT
-	TRBV5-4	TRBD2	TRBJ2-3	CASSLDLAGVTDTQYF	TGTGCCAGTAGCTTGGATCTAGCGGGAGTTACAGATACGCAGTATTTT
-	TRBV5-1	TRBD1	TRBJ2-5	CASTWRTGQLQETQYF	TGCGCCAGCACGTGGCGAACGGGACAGCTACAAGAGACCCAGTACTTC
-	TRBV12-3/TRBV12-4	-	TRBJ1-1	CASRTHDGRTGAFF	TGTGCCAGCAGGACCCACGATGGGAGGACTGGAGCTTTCTTT